Listed here are 20 T cell receptor beta chains from one sample, sequenced in a study of blood T cells in healthy people across ages. It was with a sample-barcoded 5' primer and a J-beta primer mix that a second PCR of roughly 7 to 12 cycles was run. MiXCR, run by TCRdb on the 5' RACE reads, gives a single entry per CDR3 protein. The table records roughly 730,000 distinct CDR3 sequences, around 50% of them present only once. Sequencing input: blood. Source of these receptors: a man aged 35-49 years in good health.

The rearrangement uses TRBV19 and TRBJ1-4, with D possibly being TRBD1 (5 bases). The CDR3 runs to 13 residues. The germline V and J ends were trimmed by 10 bases and 4 bases, with 13 bases remaining between them. CDR1 and CDR2 from the germline V gene are LNHDA and SQIVND (reference sequence). The CDR3 nucleotides read TGTGCCACTGGGGACGGCATTAATGAAAAACTGTTTTTT. This codes for CATGDGINEKLFF.

V is TRBV15 and J is TRBJ2-7; D gene ambiguous. Deletions cut 0 bases from V and 2 bases from J, with 14 bases between. Germline assignment: CDR1 LNHNV and CDR2 YYDKDF (reference sequence). The CDR3 covers 16 residues. CDR3 loop: CATSRDFGARTYEQYF. The DNA of the CDR3 is TGTGCCACCAGCAGAGATTTCGGCGCGCGTACCTACGAGCAGTACTTC. The whole variable domain, filled in from reference TRBV15 and TRBJ2-7, reads DAMVIQNPRYQVTQFGKPVTLSCSQTLNHNVMYWYQQKSSQAPKLLFHYYDKDFNNEADTPDNFQSRRPNTSFCFLDIRSPGLGDTAMYLCATSRDFGARTYEQYFGPGTRLTVT.

V usage is TRBV5-1 and J usage is TRBJ2-2; D gene uncertain. V gave up 4 bases and J gave up 1 base, with 8 bases separating them. CDR3 length: 14 amino acids. The germline V gene has CDR1 SGHRS and CDR2 YFSETQ. The CDR3 loop is CASSVSGNTGELFF. The DNA for the CDR3 is TGCGCCAGCAGCGTGTCCGGGAACACCGGGGAGCTGTTTTTT.

This clonotype was found many times. The chain joins TRBV27 to TRBJ2-7, with a weak D call TRBD1 (5 bases). Trimming pared 4 bases from V and 4 bases from J, leaving 17 bases between. In germline, CDR1 is MNHEY, CDR2 SMNVEV (reference sequence). This CDR3 spans 15 amino acids. The CDR3 spells CASSSRQSVRYEQYF. CDR3 coding DNA: TGTGCCAGCAGTTCGAGACAGTCAGTTCGTTACGAGCAGTACTTC.

This clonotype was observed a handful of times. This rearrangement joins TRBV7-8 to TRBJ2-5; 7 nucleotides match TRBD2. The V and J ends lost 6 bases and 1 base, in that order; junction bases with no gene match: 5. There are 14 residues in the CDR3. CDR1 and CDR2 (germline): SGHVS, FQNEAQ. The CDR3 nucleotides read TGTGCCAGCAGTTCGCAGCGGGGCCAAGAGACCCAGTACTTC. Its protein product is CASSSQRGQETQYF.

The V call is TRBV14, the J call TRBJ2-5; tentative D call: TRBD2 (6 bases). The CDR3 contains 17 residues. Per the germline V gene, CDR1 is SGHDN and CDR2 is FVKESK. Trimming shortened V by 0 bases and J by 1 base, and 15 bases separated the two germline ends. CDR3 sequence reads: CASSQEPASAVQETQYF. The CDR3 nucleotides read TGTGCCAGCAGCCAAGAGCCCGCTAGCGCGGTCCAAGAGACCCAGTACTTC. Using reference TRBV14 and TRBJ2-5 for the parts outside the CDR3, the full variable domain is EAGVTQFPSHSVIEKGQTVTLRCDPISGHDNLYWYRRVMGKEIKFLLHFVKESKQDESGMPNNRFLAERTGGTYSTLKVQPAELEDSGVYFCASSQEPASAVQETQYFGPGTRLLVL.

This clonotype was observed a handful of times. This chain connects TRBV20-1 to TRBJ1-2; TRBD1 might be the D (5 bases). The CDR3 is 11 residues long. Deletions cut 3 bases from V and 6 bases from J, with 8 bases between. Per germline, CDR1 DFQATT and CDR2 SNEGSKA (reference sequence). The CDR3 DNA sequence: TGCAGTGCTAGCAGGGAAAATGGCTACACCTTC. Translating it yields CSASRENGYTF.

This clonotype was seen a few times. The V call is TRBV4-3, the J call TRBJ2-1; 12 nucleotides agree with TRBD2. Looked up from germline, CDR1 is LGHNA and CDR2 is YSLEER. V lost 0 bases to trimming and J lost 7 bases; unmatched junction nucleotides: 16. The CDR3 is 20 amino acids. CDR3 in DNA: TGCGCCAGCAGCCAAGATCCTGGGAGGGCTAGCGGGAGGGCCAGGAATGAGCAGTTCTTC. Translated, it gives CASSQDPGRASGRARNEQFF.

Concerning this clonotype itself: Relative to the germline gene, one junction end is altered; a read error may explain this. The chain couples TRBV12-3 or TRBV12-4 to TRBJ2-3, with a possible D match to TRBD2 (7 bases). The CDR3 is made up of 16 amino acids. CDR3 loop: CASRTRGGGSTDAQYF. CDR3 bases: TGTGCCAGCAGGACCCGGGGAGGGGGTAGCACAGATGCGCAGTATTTT.

This clonotype was seen once. The chain couples TRBV20-1 to TRBJ2-7; D is undetermined. V was pared by 1 base and J by 0 bases, with 10 bases between. The CDR3 covers 14 residues. Germline lookup yields CDR1 DFQATT and CDR2 SNEGSKA (reference sequence). The CDR3 loop reads CSARVRVHSYEQYF. CDR3 DNA: TGCAGTGCTAGAGTACGGGTCCACTCCTACGAGCAGTACTTC.

V usage is TRBV5-1 and J usage is TRBJ1-1, with no clear D. The germline CDR1 and CDR2 sequences are SGHRS and YFSETQ. This CDR3 spans 15 amino acids. The germline V and J ends were trimmed by 0 bases and 0 bases, with 9 bases remaining between them. The CDR3 nucleotides read TGCGCCAGCAGCTTGGAGCTTACATTGAACACTGAAGCTTTCTTT. This codes for CASSLELTLNTEAFF.

The rearrangement links TRBV6-2 or TRBV6-3 to TRBJ2-3; tentatively, D is TRBD1 (6 bases). The germline gives CDR1 MNHEY, CDR2 SVGEGT. The CDR3 totals 14 residues. The V and J ends lost 6 bases and 4 bases respectively, with 14 bases between them. This CDR3 reads CASRRTGIADTQYF. CDR3 sequence (DNA): TGTGCCAGCAGGAGAACAGGGATTGCAGATACGCAGTATTTT.

This clonotype was counted ten times or more. CDR3: CASSLRQRDITNEQFF. For the CDR3, the DNA is TGTGCCAGCAGCTTACGCCAGCGGGATATAACAAATGAGCAGTTCTTC. The chain carries TRBV7-2 and TRBJ2-1, with 7 bases identical to TRBD2. The CDR3 is 16 residues long. CDR1 and CDR2 (germline): SGHTA, FQGNSA. V shed 2 bases, J shed 7 bases, and the junction held 11 bases outside the gene matches.

The chain carries TRBV27 and TRBJ2-3; D remains unclear. This CDR3 spans 12 amino acids. Germline V CDR1 and CDR2: MNHEY, SMNVEV (reference sequence). Trimming removed 1 base at V and 6 bases at J, with 5 bases between. The CDR3 loop is CASSLWLDTQYF. The CDR3 DNA follows: TGTGCCAGCAGTTTATGGTTGGATACGCAGTATTTT.

The chain employs TRBV5-1 and TRBJ2-5; perhaps TRBD2 as D (6 bases). Germline lookup yields CDR1 SGHRS and CDR2 YFSETQ. V lost 0 bases, J lost 1 base, and 13 bases lay in between. The CDR3 runs to 16 residues. The CDR3 DNA is TGCGCCAGCAGCTTGGCCAGCGGGTCTTCCCAAGAGACCCAGTACTTC. This encodes CASSLASGSSQETQYF.

The genes are TRBV6-5 and TRBJ1-4; 7 positions match TRBD1. Germline CDR1 is MNHEY and CDR2 is SVGAGI. CDR3 length: 14 amino acids. The V segment lost 2 bases and the J segment 8 bases; nucleotides outside the gene matches: 5. CDR3 sequence: CASSYRGPGEKLFF. The CDR3 coding sequence is TGTGCCAGCAGTTACAGGGGGCCTGGGGAAAAACTGTTTTTT.

The gene calls are TRBV28 and TRBJ2-3; 7 bases agree with TRBD1. This CDR3 has 15 amino acids. CDR1 MDHEN and CDR2 SYDVKM come from the germline V gene. V trimming: 5 bases; J trimming: 2 bases; junction bases outside the gene matches: 7. The DNA of the CDR3 is TGTGCCAGCAGTCGACCTAAGGGGGCCACAGATACGCAGTATTTT. Translation: CASSRPKGATDTQYF.

This clonotype was recorded a few times. The rearrangement links TRBV7-2 to TRBJ2-4; D remains ambiguous. Germline CDR1 reads SGHTA; CDR2 reads FQGNSA. V lost 4 bases and J lost 7, with 17 bases in between. This CDR3 has 15 residues. This CDR3 reads CASSWAISGVNIQYF. The CDR3 nucleotides are TGTGCCAGCAGCTGGGCGATAAGTGGCGTCAACATTCAGTACTTC.

This chain connects TRBV7-2 to TRBJ1-1, with TRBD1 as a possible D gene (5 bases). The CDR3 has 12 amino acids. In germline, CDR1 is SGHTA, CDR2 FQGNSA. V lost 5 bases and J 4 bases, leaving 8 bases between the germline ends. CDR3 region: CASSPGTTEAFF. CDR3 coding DNA: TGTGCCAGCAGCCCGGGGACCACTGAAGCTTTCTTT.

V usage is TRBV4-2 and J usage is TRBJ2-1; TRBD1 aligns across 10 bases. Germline V CDR1 and CDR2: LGHNA, YNFKEQ. The CDR3 is 16 residues long. With V trimmed by 0 bases and J by 2 bases, 1 base remained unmatched. CDR3 nucleotides: TGTGCCAGCAGCCAAGAAGGGACAGGGGCCTACAATGAGCAGTTCTTC. Residues: CASSQEGTGAYNEQFF.